This TCR beta chain derives from a study of T cell repertoires in cytomegalovirus infection. Study details: CMV infection and matching HLA type were both indicated by public TCR beta signatures. Study conclusions and caveats: Summed frequency of public TCR beta families distinguished CMV carriers with the relevant HLA.

A remark on this clonotype: Antigen unknown.

Trimming took 4 bases from V and 5 from J, leaving 18 bases between them. The CDR3 extends over 17 amino acids. TCRdb itself ran the reads through MiXCR, one entry per CDR3 protein. The sample carries 150,000 to 160,000 distinct CDR3 sequences, less than 25% recorded once. The sequenced material came from PBMCs. This chain joins TRBV23-1 and TRBJ1-6, with TRBD1 as a possible D gene (6 bases). TRBV23-1 is an ORF; its function is uncertain. The TCR originated in a human donor in good health (CMV status not recorded). Some clones in this sample may be carry-over from other donors' samples. CDR3 protein: CASSPSGGGVHNSPLHF. The CDR3 DNA reads as TGCGCCAGCAGTCCGTCCGGCGGGGGCGTACATAATTCACCCCTCCACTTT.